What follows are 31 T cell receptor beta chains derived from one specimen sequenced in a study of shared clonotypes between healthy human individuals. Assay used: immunoSEQ multiplex PCR; TCRdb lists only in-frame clones, some missing. The sample consists of fewer than 550,000 clones, almost 80% of them appearing once. Sequencing was performed on PBMCs. These receptors all come from a woman between 40 and 50 years old in good health. Some clones in this sample may be carry-over from other donors' samples.

V gene TRBV19 combines with J gene TRBJ2-2, with 9 bases matching TRBD1. The V gene end was trimmed by 5 bases and the J gene end by 6 bases; junction bases not matched to a gene: 10. Germline lookup yields CDR1 LNHDA and CDR2 SQIVND (reference sequence). There are 16 residues in the CDR3. The chain's CDR3 is CASSLNRGRNSGELFF. In DNA form, the CDR3 reads TGTGCCAGTAGTCTAAACAGGGGGCGTAATTCCGGGGAGCTGTTTTTT.

DNA of the CDR3: TGTGCCAGCAGCGTGGGTCAGGGGGGTGGCTACACCTTC. It encodes CASSVGQGGGYTF. The rearrangement uses TRBV9 and TRBJ1-2, with 7 bases fitting TRBD1. CDR3 length: 13 amino acids. The ends lost 2 bases at V and 7 bases at J; junction bases unmatched: 5. The germline V gene encodes CDR1 SGDLS and CDR2 YYNGEE.

This clone was seen once. This chain links TRBV9 with TRBJ1-2, with D unresolved. Germline-derived CDR1 and CDR2 are SGDLS and YYNGEE. The CDR3 length is 15 residues. The ends were cut back, 0 bases at V and 4 bases at J, with 13 bases in the middle. CDR3 protein: CASSVAGVRSYGYTF. CDR3 bases: TGTGCCAGCAGCGTAGCTGGGGTGCGAAGCTATGGCTACACCTTC.

The chain joins TRBV5-1 to TRBJ1-2; weak D call: TRBD1 (6 bases). This CDR3 spans 14 amino acids. Germline assignment: CDR1 SGHRS and CDR2 YFSETQ. Trimming cost V 4 bases and J 4 bases, with 14 bases left between them. The CDR3, as DNA: TGCGCCAGCAGCGCGCCCAACAGGGCCTATGGCTACACCTTC. Translation gives CASSAPNRAYGYTF.

J is TRBJ2-7 and V is TRBV5-5, with TRBD1 identical over 9 bases. CDR1 SGHKS and CDR2 YYEKEE come from the germline V gene (reference sequence). The CDR3 spans 16 residues. The trim removed 0 bases at V and 2 bases at J, leaving 6 bases unmatched. The CDR3 nucleotides are TGTGCCAGCAGCTTGGCCCCGGGACAGGGACCCTACGAGCAGTACTTC. Its protein is CASSLAPGQGPYEQYF.

The genes are TRBV5-1 and TRBJ2-7; tentatively, D is TRBD1 or TRBD2 (5 bases each). In germline, CDR1 is SGHRS, CDR2 YFSETQ. This CDR3 region has 15 residues. With 4 bases removed from V and 0 bases from J, the gap between germline ends came to 14 bases. CDR3 sequence reads: CASSDRGPGSYEQYF. CDR3 DNA: TGCGCCAGCAGCGACCGGGGCCCGGGCTCCTACGAGCAGTACTTC. Drawing the rest from reference TRBV5-1 and TRBJ2-7, the complete variable domain is KAGVTQTPRYLIKTRGQQVTLSCSPISGHRSVSWYQQTPGQGLQFLFEYFSETQRNKGNFPGRFSGRQFSNSRSEMNVSTLELGDSALYLCASSDRGPGSYEQYFGPGTRLTVT.

The chain joins TRBV10-3 to TRBJ2-7; no clear D. Germline V CDR1 and CDR2: ENHRY, SYGVKD. Trimming shortened V by 0 bases and J by 6 bases, and 3 bases separated the two germline ends. The CDR3 is 11 amino acids. The DNA of the CDR3 is TGTGCCATCAGTGAGTCAGTCGAGCAGTACTTC. Its translation is CAISESVEQYF.

The chain is built from TRBV9 and TRBJ2-1; a possible D gene is TRBD2 (6 bases). V was shortened by 3 bases and J by 6 bases, with 19 bases between the two germline ends. The CDR3 is made up of 16 amino acids. Germline lookup yields CDR1 SGDLS and CDR2 YYNGEE. The CDR3 here is CASSDPTDYGPNEQFF. CDR3 bases: TGTGCCAGCAGCGATCCTACGGACTACGGGCCCAATGAGCAGTTCTTC.

This rearrangement joins TRBV27 to TRBJ2-7; no reliable D call. From germline, CDR1 is MNHEY and CDR2 SMNVEV (reference sequence). V shed 5 bases and J shed 0 bases, with 14 bases lying between them. The CDR3 runs 15 residues. The chain's CDR3 is CASSPRVLSSYEQYF. DNA of the CDR3: TGTGCCAGCAGTCCACGGGTCCTAAGCTCCTACGAGCAGTACTTC.

The chain links TRBV12-5 to TRBJ1-1; D is ambiguous. This CDR3 is built from 13 residues. With 4 bases removed from V and 1 base from J, the gap between germline ends came to 7 bases. Germline CDR1 LGHNT, CDR2 FRNRAP. The CDR3 DNA reads TGTGCTAGTGGTTCCGAGCCGAACACTGAAGCTTTCTTT. It yields the protein CASGSEPNTEAFF.

This chain joins TRBV2 and TRBJ1-4, with TRBD1 as a possible D gene (6 bases). The germline V and J ends were trimmed by 5 bases and 10 bases, with 14 bases remaining between them. The germline gives CDR1 SNHLY, CDR2 FYNNEI. The CDR3 length is 13 residues. The CDR3 here is CASSQQGSRKLFF. The CDR3 DNA reads as TGTGCCAGCAGTCAACAGGGTTCACGAAAACTGTTTTTT.

The genes are TRBV5-6 and TRBJ2-7; D gene unclear. The CDR3 covers 13 residues. V lost 4 bases to trimming and J lost 2 bases, with 10 bases between them. Germline V CDR1 and CDR2: SGHDT, YYEEEE. For the CDR3, the DNA is TGTGCCAGCAGCCCGTGGGCAACCTACGAGCAGTACTTC. Its translation: CASSPWATYEQYF.

V gene TRBV27 combines with J gene TRBJ2-3; perhaps TRBD2 as D (6 bases). The CDR3 is made up of 15 amino acids. V was shortened by 5 bases and J by 2 bases, with 14 bases between the two germline ends. CDR1 and CDR2 from the germline V gene are MNHEY and SMNVEV (reference sequence). The CDR3 is CASSPRAGITDTQYF. CDR3 DNA: TGTGCCAGCAGTCCTAGGGCGGGAATCACAGATACGCAGTATTTT.

This clone was detected only a few times. The rearrangement links TRBV6-1 to TRBJ2-3, with D unresolved. Germline CDR1 MNHNS, CDR2 SASEGT. The V end lost 5 bases, the J end lost 1 base, and 10 bases lay between the germline ends. This CDR3 has 14 residues. CDR3 DNA sequence: TGTGCCAGCAGTCCTGGACGAGGCACAGATACGCAGTATTTT. This encodes CASSPGRGTDTQYF.

This chain joins TRBV11-2 and TRBJ1-2, with 7 bases identical to TRBD1. Per the germline V gene, CDR1 is SGHAT and CDR2 is FQNNGV. This CDR3 contains 14 residues. Germline trimming cut 4 bases from V and 5 bases from J; bases unmatched to any gene: 7. The DNA of the CDR3 is TGTGCCAGCAGCTCTCAGACAGGGTGGTATGGCTACACCTTC. Protein: CASSSQTGWYGYTF.

The chain couples TRBV19 to TRBJ2-7, with D possibly TRBD2 on 6 matching bases. The germline CDR1 and CDR2 sequences are LNHDA and SQIVND (reference sequence). V was pared by 6 bases and J by 0 bases, with 15 bases between. This CDR3 is 15 amino acids long. The CDR3 here is CASSTGTPSSYEQYF. The DNA of the CDR3 is TGTGCCAGTAGCACCGGGACTCCCAGCTCCTACGAGCAGTACTTC.

This chain connects TRBV2 to TRBJ2-5, with D possibly matching TRBD2 (5 bases). With the DNA end fitting TRBJ2-7 better, the J assignment may be wrong. The CDR3 is 12 residues long. The germline V gene encodes CDR1 SNHLY and CDR2 FYNNEI. DNA for the CDR3: TGTGCCAGCAGTGCCGGGGACTACGAGCAGTACTTC. Translated, it gives CASSAGDYEQYF.

This chain joins TRBV5-6 and TRBJ1-4; TRBD1 matches 8 bases. V shed 4 bases and J 5 bases; nucleotides not matched to a gene: 7. CDR1 is SGHDT, CDR2 YYEEEE, per germline. This CDR3 spans 15 amino acids. CDR3 bases: TGTGCCAGCAGCCCTGGGACAGGACGAAATGAAAAACTGTTTTTT. Protein: CASSPGTGRNEKLFF. The variable domain in full, completed from reference TRBV5-6 and TRBJ1-4, reads DAGVTQSPTHLIKTRGQQVTLRCSPKSGHDTVSWYQQALGQGPQFIFQYYEEEERQRGNFPDRFSGHQFPNYSSELNVNALLLGDSALYLCASSPGTGRNEKLFFGSGTQLSVL.

This clone was found a few times. This chain uses TRBV18 with TRBJ1-3; D unresolved. Per the germline V gene, CDR1 is KGHSH and CDR2 is LQKENI. Trimming removed 8 bases at V and 0 bases at J, with 8 bases between. This CDR3 contains 13 residues. The CDR3 reads CASGESSGNTIYF. CDR3 DNA: TGTGCCAGCGGGGAGAGCTCTGGAAACACCATATATTTT.

The genes are TRBV28 and TRBJ1-1; 7 bases fit TRBD1. The germline V gene has CDR1 MDHEN and CDR2 SYDVKM. Trimming cost V 3 bases and J 1 base; bases outside gene matches: 8. The CDR3 contains 16 residues. Written as DNA, the CDR3 is TGTGCCAGCAGTTTCTTGATGAGACAGGGGAACACTGAAGCTTTCTTT. As protein: CASSFLMRQGNTEAFF.

V is TRBV5-4 and J is TRBJ2-7; D possibly uses TRBD1 or TRBD2 (5 bases each). Germline V gives CDR1 SGHNT, CDR2 YYREEE (reference sequence). V was pared by 4 bases and J by 2 bases, with 19 bases between. The CDR3 contains 16 residues. The CDR3 DNA sequence: TGTGCCAGCAGCCAGGATGGGACCTCCAGCGCCTACGAGCAGTACTTC. The encoded protein is CASSQDGTSSAYEQYF.

This clone appeared a few times. This chain links TRBV6-5 with TRBJ2-7, with a possible D match to TRBD1 (5 bases). This CDR3 has 13 residues. Germline V gene lookup returns CDR1 MNHEY and CDR2 SVGAGI. The V gene lost 3 bases and the J gene lost 10 bases, with 16 bases spanning the gap. The CDR3 sequence is CASSYNFRQGQYF. The CDR3 DNA reads TGTGCCAGCAGTTATAACTTTCGGCAGGGTCAGTACTTC.

The V call is TRBV5-1, the J call TRBJ2-1; TRBD2 agrees at 12 bases. The CDR3 consists of 16 residues. CDR1 and CDR2 (germline): SGHRS, YFSETQ. The V and J ends lost 0 bases and 9 bases, in that order; junction bases with no gene match: 7. The CDR3 DNA follows: TGCGCCAGCAGCTTGGGACTGACTAGCGGGAGCGGTGAGCAGTTCTTC. The encoded protein is CASSLGLTSGSGEQFF.

This clone was seen once. V is TRBV11-3 and J is TRBJ2-5; either TRBD1 or TRBD2 may fit D (5 bases each). CDR1 is SGHNT and CDR2 is YENEEA in the germline V gene. The ends were cut back, 0 bases at V and 9 bases at J, with 8 bases in the middle. The CDR3 covers 12 residues. The CDR3 region has the DNA TGTGCCAGCAGCTTAGACCGGGGCTCCCAGTACTTC. This translates into CASSLDRGSQYF.

About this clone itself: Since a far larger clone is one base different, this is likely a read error. The rearrangement uses TRBV7-2 and TRBJ2-2; perhaps TRBD1 as D (6 bases). The CDR3 has 16 residues. Between the trimmed V and J ends, which lost 5 bases and 4 bases, there was a span of 17 bases. Germline lookup yields CDR1 SGHTA and CDR2 FQGNSA. CDR3 protein: CASSLDSDLSTGELFF. CDR3 DNA: TGTGCCAGCAGCCTGGACAGCGACCTTAGCACCGGGGAGCTGTTTTTT.

The chain has TRBV28 and TRBJ1-1; D is unresolved. Trimming pared 6 bases from V and 0 bases from J, leaving 11 bases between. The germline V gene has CDR1 MDHEN and CDR2 SYDVKM. This CDR3 comprises 14 residues. Here the CDR3 reads CASRPGYVNTEAFF. The CDR3 DNA sequence: TGTGCCAGCAGGCCAGGTTACGTGAACACTGAAGCTTTCTTT.

The CDR3 reads CASSPVRGIDSNQPQHF. Written as DNA, the CDR3 is TGTGCCAGCTCACCTGTTAGGGGGATCGATAGCAATCAGCCCCAGCATTTT. The J gene is TRBJ1-5, the V gene TRBV18, with D possibly matching TRBD1 (6 bases). This CDR3 has 17 amino acids. Germline CDR1 reads KGHSH; CDR2 reads LQKENI. The germline V and J ends were trimmed by 3 bases and 0 bases, with 15 bases remaining between them.

CDR3: CASSLGASNYGYTF. CDR3 coding DNA: TGTGCCAGCAGCTTGGGGGCGTCTAACTATGGCTACACCTTC. The chain recombines TRBV5-6 with TRBJ1-2; the D is unclear. Germline V gene data show CDR1 as SGHDT and CDR2 as YYEEEE. Trimming stripped 0 bases from V and 0 bases from J, with 6 bases between. CDR3 length: 14 amino acids.

On this clone: Compared with germline, one end of the junction differs, possibly owing to a read error. The J gene is TRBJ1-2, the V gene TRBV18, with a weak D call TRBD1 (6 bases). The CDR3 consists of 13 residues. The V gene's germline CDR1 is KGHSH and CDR2 LQKENI. CDR3 sequence (DNA): TGTGCCAGCTCTCCACAGGGACGGCATGGCTACACCTTC. Its translation: CASSPQGRHGYTF.

J is TRBJ2-2 and V is TRBV2; perhaps TRBD2 as D (7 bases). From germline, CDR1 is SNHLY and CDR2 FYNNEI. This CDR3 has 13 residues. Trimming took 8 bases from V and 7 from J, leaving 14 bases between them. The CDR3 is CASSKGGSGELFF. For the CDR3, the DNA is TGTGCCAGCTCCAAGGGGGGGAGCGGGGAGCTGTTTTTT.

This clone was counted only a few times. The chain recombines TRBV29-1 with TRBJ2-7; possibly TRBD1 for D (5 bases). V was pared by 0 bases and J by 5 bases, with 14 bases between. This CDR3 spans 14 amino acids. CDR1 is SQVTM and CDR2 is ANQGSEA in the germline V gene. CDR3 loop: CSVEDSPGQNEQYF. Written as DNA, the CDR3 is TGCAGCGTTGAAGACTCCCCAGGGCAGAACGAGCAGTACTTC.